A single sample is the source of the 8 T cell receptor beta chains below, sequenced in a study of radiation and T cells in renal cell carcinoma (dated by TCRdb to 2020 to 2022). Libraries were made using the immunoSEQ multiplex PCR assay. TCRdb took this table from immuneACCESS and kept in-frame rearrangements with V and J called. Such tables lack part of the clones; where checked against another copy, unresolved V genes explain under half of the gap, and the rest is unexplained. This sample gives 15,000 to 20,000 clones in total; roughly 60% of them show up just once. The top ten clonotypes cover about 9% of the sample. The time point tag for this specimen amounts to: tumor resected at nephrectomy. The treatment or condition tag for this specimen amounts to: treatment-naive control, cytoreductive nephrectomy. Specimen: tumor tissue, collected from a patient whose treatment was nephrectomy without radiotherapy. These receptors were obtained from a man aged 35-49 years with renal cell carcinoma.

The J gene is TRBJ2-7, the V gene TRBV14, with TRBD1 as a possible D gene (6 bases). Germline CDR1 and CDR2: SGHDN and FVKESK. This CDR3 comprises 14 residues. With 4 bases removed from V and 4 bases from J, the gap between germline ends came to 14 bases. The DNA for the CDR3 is TGTGCCAGCAGCCCTACGGGACAACTGTACGAGCAGTACTTC. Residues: CASSPTGQLYEQYF.

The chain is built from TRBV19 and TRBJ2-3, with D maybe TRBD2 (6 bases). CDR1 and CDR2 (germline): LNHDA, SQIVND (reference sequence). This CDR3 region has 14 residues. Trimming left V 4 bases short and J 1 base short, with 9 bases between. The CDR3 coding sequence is TGTGCCAGTAGTACAACTAGCCGCACAGATACGCAGTATTTT. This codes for CASSTTSRTDTQYF.

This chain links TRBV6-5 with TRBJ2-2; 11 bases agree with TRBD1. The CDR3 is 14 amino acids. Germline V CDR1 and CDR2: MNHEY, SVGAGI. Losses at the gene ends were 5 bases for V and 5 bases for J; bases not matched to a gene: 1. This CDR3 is CASSGTGGTGELFF. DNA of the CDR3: TGTGCCAGCAGTGGGACAGGGGGGACCGGGGAGCTGTTTTTT.

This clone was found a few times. CDR3 amino acids: CASSPQAGANSPLHF. The CDR3, as DNA: TGTGCCAGCAGCCCCCAGGCGGGGGCTAATTCACCCCTCCACTTT. The chain combines TRBV14 with TRBJ1-6; tentatively, D is TRBD1 (6 bases). The germline V and J ends were trimmed by 4 bases and 6 bases, with 13 bases remaining between them. Germline V gene sequence: CDR1 SGHDN, CDR2 FVKESK. The CDR3 has 15 residues. Looking up the rest from reference TRBV14 and TRBJ1-6 gives the full variable domain: EAGVTQFPSHSVIEKGQTVTLRCDPISGHDNLYWYRRVMGKEIKFLLHFVKESKQDESGMPNNRFLAERTGGTYSTLKVQPAELEDSGVYFCASSPQAGANSPLHFGNGTRLTVT.

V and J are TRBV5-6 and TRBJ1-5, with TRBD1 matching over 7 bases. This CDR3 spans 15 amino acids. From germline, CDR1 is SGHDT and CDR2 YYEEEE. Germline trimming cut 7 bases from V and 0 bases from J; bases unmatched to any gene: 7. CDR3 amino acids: CASPRDRYSNQPQHF. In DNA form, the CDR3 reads TGTGCCAGCCCTAGGGACAGATATAGCAATCAGCCCCAGCATTTT.

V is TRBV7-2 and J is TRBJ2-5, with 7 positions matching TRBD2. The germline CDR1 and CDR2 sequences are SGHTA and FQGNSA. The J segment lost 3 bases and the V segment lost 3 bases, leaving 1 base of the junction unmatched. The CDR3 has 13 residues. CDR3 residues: CASSFGTKETQYF. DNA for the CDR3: TGTGCCAGCAGCTTCGGGACTAAAGAGACCCAGTACTTC.

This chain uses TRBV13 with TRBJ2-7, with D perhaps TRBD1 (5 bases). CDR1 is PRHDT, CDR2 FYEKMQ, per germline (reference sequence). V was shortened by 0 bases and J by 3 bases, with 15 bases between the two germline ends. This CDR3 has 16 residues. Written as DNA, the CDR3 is TGTGCCAGCAGCTTAGGGCTCGCCAGGGCTAACTACGAGCAGTACTTC. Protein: CASSLGLARANYEQYF.

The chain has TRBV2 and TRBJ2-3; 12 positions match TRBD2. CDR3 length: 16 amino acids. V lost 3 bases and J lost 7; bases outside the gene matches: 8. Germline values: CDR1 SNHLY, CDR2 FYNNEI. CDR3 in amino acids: CASSEGLAGGEHTQYF. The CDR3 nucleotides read TGTGCCAGCAGTGAGGGCCTAGCGGGGGGGGAACATACGCAGTATTTT.